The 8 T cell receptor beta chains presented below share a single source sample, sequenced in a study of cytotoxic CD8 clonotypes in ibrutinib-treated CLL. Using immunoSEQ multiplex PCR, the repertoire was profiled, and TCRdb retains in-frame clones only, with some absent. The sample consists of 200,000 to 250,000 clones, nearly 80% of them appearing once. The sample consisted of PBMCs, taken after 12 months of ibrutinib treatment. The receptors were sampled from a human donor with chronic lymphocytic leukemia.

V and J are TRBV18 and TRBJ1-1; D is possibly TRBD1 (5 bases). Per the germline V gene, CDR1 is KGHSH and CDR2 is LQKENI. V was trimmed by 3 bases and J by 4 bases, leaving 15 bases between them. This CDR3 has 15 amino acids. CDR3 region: CASSPGLQGGTEAFF. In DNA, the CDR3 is TGTGCCAGCTCACCCGGACTTCAGGGCGGCACTGAAGCTTTCTTT.

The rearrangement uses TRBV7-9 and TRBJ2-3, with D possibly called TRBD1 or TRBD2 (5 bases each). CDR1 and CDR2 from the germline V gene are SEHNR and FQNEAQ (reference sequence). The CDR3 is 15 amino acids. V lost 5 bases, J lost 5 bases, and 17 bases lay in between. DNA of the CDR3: TGTGCCAGCAGCCCCCCGATCGGGGCCATAGATACGCAGTATTTT. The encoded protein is CASSPPIGAIDTQYF.

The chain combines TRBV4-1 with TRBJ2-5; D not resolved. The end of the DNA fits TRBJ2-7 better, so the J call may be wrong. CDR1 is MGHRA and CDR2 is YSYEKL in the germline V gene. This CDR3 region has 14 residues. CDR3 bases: TGCGCCAGCAGCCAAGATCCGACTCGCTACGAGCAGTACTTC. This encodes CASSQDPTRYEQYF.

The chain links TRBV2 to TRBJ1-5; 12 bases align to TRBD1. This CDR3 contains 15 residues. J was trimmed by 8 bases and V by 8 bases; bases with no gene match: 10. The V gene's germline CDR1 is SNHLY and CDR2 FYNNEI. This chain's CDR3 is CASSVGTGGSEPQHF. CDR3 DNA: TGTGCCAGCTCTGTTGGGACAGGGGGCTCGGAGCCCCAGCATTTT.

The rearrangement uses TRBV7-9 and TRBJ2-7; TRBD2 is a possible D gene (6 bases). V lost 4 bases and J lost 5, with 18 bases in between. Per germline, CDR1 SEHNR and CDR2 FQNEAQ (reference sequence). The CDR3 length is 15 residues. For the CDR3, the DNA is TGTGCCAGCAGCTCTGGGGCAGTAAAGCGGGACGAGCAGTACTTC. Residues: CASSSGAVKRDEQYF. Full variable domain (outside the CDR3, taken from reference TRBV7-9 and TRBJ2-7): DTGVSQNPRHKITKRGQNVTFRCDPISEHNRLYWYRQTLGQGPEFLTYFQNEAQLEKSRLLSDRFSAERPKGSFSTLEIQRTEQGDSAMYLCASSSGAVKRDEQYFGPGTRLTVT.

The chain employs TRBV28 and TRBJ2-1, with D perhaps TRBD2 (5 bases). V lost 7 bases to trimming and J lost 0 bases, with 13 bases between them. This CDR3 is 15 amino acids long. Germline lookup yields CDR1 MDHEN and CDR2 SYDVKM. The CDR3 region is CASTFSGGSYNEQFF. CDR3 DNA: TGTGCCAGCACCTTCAGCGGCGGCTCCTACAATGAGCAGTTCTTC.

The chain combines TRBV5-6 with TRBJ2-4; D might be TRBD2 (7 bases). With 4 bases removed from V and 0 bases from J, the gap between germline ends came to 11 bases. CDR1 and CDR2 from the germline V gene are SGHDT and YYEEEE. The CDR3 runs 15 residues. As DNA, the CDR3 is TGTGCCAGCAGCGGGGGGGCACTAGCCAAAAACATTCAGTACTTC. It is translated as CASSGGALAKNIQYF. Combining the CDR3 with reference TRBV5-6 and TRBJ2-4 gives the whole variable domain DAGVTQSPTHLIKTRGQQVTLRCSPKSGHDTVSWYQQALGQGPQFIFQYYEEEERQRGNFPDRFSGHQFPNYSSELNVNALLLGDSALYLCASSGGALAKNIQYFGAGTRLSVL.

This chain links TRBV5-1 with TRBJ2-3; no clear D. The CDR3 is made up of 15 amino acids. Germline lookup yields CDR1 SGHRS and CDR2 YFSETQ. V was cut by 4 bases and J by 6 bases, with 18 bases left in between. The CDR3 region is CASSPVGESRDTQYF. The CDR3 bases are TGCGCCAGCAGCCCCGTAGGAGAGAGCCGCGATACGCAGTATTTT.